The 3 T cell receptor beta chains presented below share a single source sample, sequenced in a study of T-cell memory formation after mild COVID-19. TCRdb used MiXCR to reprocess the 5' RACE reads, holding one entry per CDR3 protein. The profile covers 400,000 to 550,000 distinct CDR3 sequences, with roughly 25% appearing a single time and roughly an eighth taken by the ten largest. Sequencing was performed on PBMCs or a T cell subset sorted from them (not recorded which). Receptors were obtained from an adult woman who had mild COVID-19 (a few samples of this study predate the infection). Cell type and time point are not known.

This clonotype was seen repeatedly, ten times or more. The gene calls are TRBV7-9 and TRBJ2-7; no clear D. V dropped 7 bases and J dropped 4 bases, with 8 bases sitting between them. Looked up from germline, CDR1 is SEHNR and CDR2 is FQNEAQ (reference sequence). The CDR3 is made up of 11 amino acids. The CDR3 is CASTPLYEQYF. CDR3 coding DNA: TGTGCCAGCACCCCGCTTTACGAGCAGTACTTC.

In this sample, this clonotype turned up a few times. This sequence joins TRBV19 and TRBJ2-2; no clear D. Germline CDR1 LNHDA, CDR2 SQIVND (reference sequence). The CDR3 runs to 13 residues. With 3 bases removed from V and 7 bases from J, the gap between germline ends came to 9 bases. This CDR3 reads CASSIGVHGELFF. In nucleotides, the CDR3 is TGTGCCAGTAGTATTGGGGTTCACGGGGAGCTGTTTTTT.

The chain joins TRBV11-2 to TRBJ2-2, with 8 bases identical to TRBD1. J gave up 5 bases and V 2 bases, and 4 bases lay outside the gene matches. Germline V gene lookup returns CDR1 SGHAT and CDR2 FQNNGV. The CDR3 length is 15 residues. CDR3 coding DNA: TGTGCCAGCAGCTTAATCAGGGGGCGTACCGGGGAGCTGTTTTTT. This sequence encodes CASSLIRGRTGELFF.